Included here is one T cell receptor beta chain sequence, with context. Antigen unknown. These data are taken from a study of shared clonotypes between healthy human individuals. Selected positively for CCR7 and CD45RO-negative, naive CD8 cells excluded terminally differentiated effector memory CD45RA+ cells. Regarding the study as a whole: Sharing across four donors was seen in roughly 5% of naive CD4 clonotypes. The study found lower generation probabilities in non-shared clonotypes than in those shared by all four donors.

There are 11 residues in the CDR3. Germline V gene data show CDR1 as SQVTM and CDR2 as ANQGSEA. The V and J ends lost 5 bases and 6 bases respectively, with 10 bases between them. Clones were sequenced by immunoSEQ multiplex PCR, and TCRdb holds only the in-frame ones, with some missing. The data show about 580,000 clones, 95% to 98% seen once. The sequenced sample consisted of naive CD8+ T cells sorted from blood. This chain joins TRBV29-1 and TRBJ1-1, with a weak D call TRBD1 (5 bases). This receptor was obtained from a man younger than 45 in good health. CDR3 sequence reads: CSVKDTAEAFF. The CDR3 DNA sequence: TGCAGCGTTAAGGACACCGCTGAAGCTTTCTTT.